The 24 T cell receptor beta chains presented below share a single source sample, sequenced in a study of blood T cell repertoires in COVID-19. Assay: immunoSEQ multiplex PCR; the TCRdb copy retains only in-frame clones and omits some. The sample yields over 130,000 clones, about 83% seen once. What was sequenced was peripheral blood. These receptors were obtained from a man under 40 with COVID-19, enrolled during active disease.

This rearrangement joins TRBV4-3 to TRBJ1-1, with D maybe TRBD1 (6 bases). The germline V gene encodes CDR1 LGHNA and CDR2 YSLEER. Deletions cut 1 base from V and 6 bases from J, with 18 bases between. CDR3 size: 16 residues. Written as DNA, the CDR3 is TGCGCCAGCAGCCAAGGTCGTCCAGGGGCAGGGGCTGAAGCTTTCTTT. This gives the protein CASSQGRPGAGAEAFF.

The chain is built from TRBV25-1 and TRBJ1-1, with D perhaps TRBD1 (5 bases). CDR3 length: 14 amino acids. Germline CDR1 and CDR2: MGHDK and SYGVNS. V gave up 2 bases and J gave up 1 base, with 8 bases separating them. CDR3 amino acids: CASSEITGNTEAFF. The CDR3 DNA sequence: TGTGCCAGCAGTGAAATAACAGGGAACACTGAAGCTTTCTTT.

The CDR3 nucleotides read TGTGCCAGCAGCTTAGTCGTCGGGGGGGGCCTAACTGAAGCTTTCTTT. Translating it yields CASSLVVGGGLTEAFF. The chain employs TRBV7-2 and TRBJ1-1; perhaps TRBD1 as D (6 bases). V lost 1 base to trimming and J lost 5 bases, with 17 bases between them. Per germline, CDR1 SGHTA and CDR2 FQGNSA. The CDR3 is 16 amino acids.

This clone was seen a few times. This chain joins TRBV3-1 (or the pseudogene TRBV3-2) and TRBJ1-1; no clear D gene. There are 12 residues in the CDR3. V lost 4 bases, J lost 5 bases, and 8 bases lay in between. Germline CDR1 and CDR2: LGHDT and YNNKEL (reference sequence). This chain's CDR3 is CASSRTGTEAFF. The CDR3 bases are TGTGCCAGCAGCCGGACGGGAACTGAAGCTTTCTTT.

This clone showed up just once. The J gene is TRBJ2-7, the V gene TRBV28, with TRBD2 matching over 11 bases. With 3 bases clipped from V and 7 bases from J, the junction kept 14 bases outside the gene matches. The length of the CDR3 is 17 residues. Germline V gene lookup returns CDR1 MDHEN and CDR2 SYDVKM. The CDR3 sequence: CASSFGALAGGAWEQYF. The CDR3 DNA follows: TGTGCCAGCAGTTTCGGGGCCCTAGCGGGAGGTGCCTGGGAGCAGTACTTC.

The V and J genes are TRBV4-2 and TRBJ2-7; 7 bases match TRBD2. The CDR3 runs 16 residues. V shed 0 bases and J 7 bases; nucleotides not matched to a gene: 12. Germline loops: CDR1 LGHNA, CDR2 YNFKEQ. CDR3 bases: TGTGCCAGCAGCCAAGATGGGGCTAGCGGCGACGGGGAGCAGTACTTC. Protein product: CASSQDGASGDGEQYF.

The V and J genes are TRBV9 and TRBJ2-5; the match to TRBD1 covers 7 bases. With V trimmed by 6 bases and J by 5 bases, 13 bases remained unmatched. The CDR3 has 15 amino acids. CDR1 is SGDLS and CDR2 is YYNGEE in the germline V gene. The CDR3 here is CASKRSATGEETQYF. The CDR3 DNA follows: TGTGCCAGCAAAAGGTCGGCTACAGGGGAGGAGACCCAGTACTTC.

The V and J genes are TRBV20-1 and TRBJ2-7, with D perhaps TRBD2 (5 bases). This CDR3 region has 11 residues. Trimming removed 5 bases from V and 3 bases from J, with 8 bases in between. CDR1 and CDR2 from the germline V gene are DFQATT and SNEGSKA (reference sequence). In DNA, the CDR3 is TGCAGTGCTGCCCGGGACTACGAGCAGTACTTC. It codes for CSAARDYEQYF.

The chain recombines TRBV5-6 with TRBJ2-2, with 7 bases that match TRBD2. This CDR3 is 16 amino acids long. J gave up 4 bases and V 0 bases, and 6 bases lay outside the gene matches. Germline lookup yields CDR1 SGHDT and CDR2 YYEEEE. The CDR3 DNA sequence: TGTGCCAGCAGCTTGGGGGGACTAACTACCACCGGGGAGCTGTTTTTT. This gives the protein CASSLGGLTTTGELFF.

V and J are TRBV7-8 and TRBJ1-4; 8 bases are a match to TRBD1. This CDR3 has 15 amino acids. J gave up 2 bases and V 5 bases, and 4 bases lay outside the gene matches. CDR1 and CDR2 from the germline V gene are SGHVS and FQNEAQ. The CDR3 loop reads CASSPRTGTNEKLFF. The CDR3 DNA reads TGTGCCAGCAGCCCGAGGACAGGGACTAATGAAAAACTGTTTTTT.

J is TRBJ2-1 and V is TRBV2; TRBD1 might be the D (7 bases). The CDR3 runs 14 residues. Germline V gene data show CDR1 as SNHLY and CDR2 as FYNNEI. Between the trimmed V and J ends, which lost 3 bases and 4 bases, there was a span of 10 bases. This chain's CDR3 is CASSEQGGYNEQFF. The CDR3 DNA reads as TGTGCCAGCAGTGAGCAGGGGGGTTACAATGAGCAGTTCTTC.

The chain links TRBV7-9 to TRBJ1-2, with 11 bases matching TRBD1. The germline CDR1 and CDR2 sequences are SEHNR and FQNEAQ (reference sequence). V dropped 8 bases and J dropped 12; count of bases not matched to a gene: 14. This CDR3 is built from 14 residues. In nucleotides, the CDR3 is TGTGCCAGCCAACCGGCCGGGACAGGGGGTTCTAACACCTTC. It yields the protein CASQPAGTGGSNTF.

The chain couples TRBV6-5 to TRBJ1-2; 8 bases are a match to TRBD1. The V gene's germline CDR1 is MNHEY and CDR2 SVGAGI. CDR3 length: 15 residues. Unmatched junction bases numbered 6, after V lost 2 bases and J lost 4 bases. The CDR3 coding sequence is TGTGCCAGCAGTTACGACCAGGGGGCGATCTATGGCTACACCTTC. It yields the protein CASSYDQGAIYGYTF.

This chain uses TRBV20-1 with TRBJ2-7; the D gene is possibly TRBD2 (5 bases). Trimming removed 6 bases at V and 9 bases at J, with 15 bases between. This CDR3 region has 11 residues. CDR1 and CDR2 (germline): DFQATT, SNEGSKA (reference sequence). The CDR3 coding sequence is TGCAGTGCCGACGACTATCTTGGGCAGTACTTC. Protein sequence: CSADDYLGQYF.

This chain connects TRBV11-2 to TRBJ2-7; 14 bases align to TRBD2. The CDR3 is made up of 15 amino acids. V dropped 4 bases and J dropped 7; count of bases not matched to a gene: 6. Germline V gene sequence: CDR1 SGHAT, CDR2 FQNNGV. The CDR3, as DNA: TGTGCCAGCAGCTCCCCGGGACTAGCGGGAGTAGAGCAGTACTTC. Protein sequence: CASSSPGLAGVEQYF.

The chain carries TRBV19 and TRBJ2-5, with 14 bases matching TRBD2. V shed 5 bases, J shed 4 bases, and the junction held 18 bases outside the gene matches. CDR1 is LNHDA and CDR2 is SQIVND in the germline V gene (reference sequence). The CDR3 contains 20 residues. CDR3 DNA: TGTGCCAGTAGTGCCTCTGGACTAGCGGGAGGACTGGGGGTTCGAGAGACCCAGTACTTC. It codes for CASSASGLAGGLGVRETQYF.

This chain links TRBV19 with TRBJ2-5, with TRBD2 matching over 12 bases. Losses at the gene ends were 2 bases for V and 4 bases for J; bases not matched to a gene: 5. There are 16 residues in the CDR3. CDR1 and CDR2 (germline): LNHDA, SQIVND (reference sequence). The CDR3 reads CASSIRLAGDRETQYF. The CDR3 bases are TGTGCCAGTAGTATAAGACTAGCGGGAGATCGAGAGACCCAGTACTTC.

J is TRBJ2-5 and V is TRBV5-1, with a weak D call TRBD2 (6 bases). This CDR3 contains 16 residues. The germline CDR1 and CDR2 sequences are SGHRS and YFSETQ. Trimming cost V 5 bases and J 2 bases, with 19 bases left between them. The CDR3 sequence is CASRLGRYGRQETQYF. As DNA, the CDR3 is TGCGCCAGCAGGCTTGGTCGTTATGGGAGGCAAGAGACCCAGTACTTC. The full variable domain, rest sourced from reference TRBV5-1 and TRBJ2-5, is KAGVTQTPRYLIKTRGQQVTLSCSPISGHRSVSWYQQTPGQGLQFLFEYFSETQRNKGNFPGRFSGRQFSNSRSEMNVSTLELGDSALYLCASRLGRYGRQETQYFGPGTRLLVL.

The V call is TRBV10-1, the J call TRBJ2-1, with D tentatively TRBD1 (6 bases). Germline CDR1 WNHNN, CDR2 SYGVQD (reference sequence). V gave up 0 bases and J gave up 4 bases, with 10 bases separating them. The CDR3 loop spans 15 amino acids. The CDR3: CASSESRTAYNEQFF. CDR3 coding DNA: TGCGCCAGCAGTGAGTCTAGGACAGCATACAATGAGCAGTTCTTC.

This chain uses TRBV6-5 with TRBJ2-2; 9 bases match TRBD1. Germline CDR1 MNHEY, CDR2 SVGAGI. The J segment lost 3 bases and the V segment lost 6 bases, leaving 2 bases of the junction unmatched. The CDR3 extends over 14 amino acids. This CDR3 reads CASRWDRDTGELFF. CDR3 in DNA: TGTGCCAGCAGGTGGGACAGGGACACCGGGGAGCTGTTTTTT.

The rearrangement uses TRBV4-1 and TRBJ2-7; 9 positions agree with TRBD1. This CDR3 region has 16 residues. Germline CDR1 reads MGHRA; CDR2 reads YSYEKL. Germline trimming cut 3 bases from V and 2 bases from J; bases unmatched to any gene: 8. DNA of the CDR3: TGCGCCAGCAGCCATCTCGGGACAGGGCGACCCTACGAGCAGTACTTC. Encoded protein: CASSHLGTGRPYEQYF.

This chain uses TRBV7-2 with TRBJ2-7; 16 nucleotides agree with TRBD2. Trimming cost V 3 bases and J 7 bases; bases outside gene matches: 6. The CDR3 runs to 16 residues. The germline V gene has CDR1 SGHTA and CDR2 FQGNSA. Written as DNA, the CDR3 is TGTGCCAGCAGCTTCCCGGGACTAGCGGGAGGGTCAGAGCAGTACTTC. This sequence encodes CASSFPGLAGGSEQYF. Using reference TRBV7-2 and TRBJ2-7 for the parts outside the CDR3, the full variable domain is GAGVSQSPSNKVTEKGKDVELRCDPISGHTALYWYRQSLGQGLEFLIYFQGNSAPDKSGLPSDRFSAERTGGSVSTLTIQRTQQEDSAVYLCASSFPGLAGGSEQYFGPGTRLTVT.

The CDR3 region is CASSLLPSYGYTF. CDR3 nucleotide sequence: TGTGCCAGCAGTCTCTTGCCGAGCTATGGCTACACCTTC. The chain is built from TRBV28 and TRBJ1-2, with unresolved D. V was shortened by 5 bases and J by 4 bases, with 11 bases between the two germline ends. Germline V gene lookup returns CDR1 MDHEN and CDR2 SYDVKM. CDR3 length: 13 residues.

This rearrangement joins TRBV7-9 to TRBJ1-2, with 9 bases matching TRBD1. There are 15 residues in the CDR3. Germline V lookup: CDR1 SEHNR, CDR2 FQNEAQ (reference sequence). V dropped 1 base and J dropped 7; count of bases not matched to a gene: 7. CDR3 sequence reads: CASSLVGGTGLGYTF. CDR3 DNA sequence: TGTGCCAGCAGCTTAGTCGGCGGGACAGGGCTTGGCTACACCTTC.